The 21 T cell receptor beta chains given below trace back to one sample, sequenced in a study of technical replicates of blood from a few donors. Repertoires were generated with immunoSEQ multiplex PCR, while TCRdb's copy carries only in-frame clones and drops some. The data hold 45,000 to 55,000 clones, with less than 95% observed a single time. Sequencing was performed on T cells isolated from PBMCs. These receptors were collected from a human donor in good health.

The J gene is TRBJ2-7, the V gene TRBV18; 7 bases are a match to TRBD1. J lost 6 bases, V lost 8 bases, and 10 bases had no gene match. The CDR3 runs 13 residues. The V gene's germline CDR1 is KGHSH and CDR2 LQKENI. The CDR3 region is CASHTGQITEQYF. CDR3 DNA: TGTGCCAGCCATACGGGACAGATCACCGAGCAGTACTTC.

V and J are TRBV5-1 and TRBJ1-2; the D gene is possibly TRBD1 (6 bases). Trimming took 0 bases from V and 3 from J, leaving 12 bases between them. Germline V gene sequence: CDR1 SGHRS, CDR2 YFSETQ. This CDR3 has 15 residues. The CDR3 DNA reads as TGCGCCAGCAGCTTGGTTCAGGGGTCGGACTATGGCTACACCTTC. Residues: CASSLVQGSDYGYTF.

V usage is TRBV5-4 and J usage is TRBJ2-4; possible D gene TRBD1, 5 bases. Germline assignment: CDR1 SGHNT and CDR2 YYREEE (reference sequence). The CDR3 is made up of 15 amino acids. V lost 4 bases, J lost 5 bases, and 16 bases lay in between. CDR3 loop: CASSLTGRGENIQYF. CDR3 DNA sequence: TGTGCCAGCAGCCTCACCGGTAGGGGTGAAAACATTCAGTACTTC.

The chain combines TRBV7-9 with TRBJ2-5; 10 nucleotides agree with TRBD2. There are 14 residues in the CDR3. V lost 5 bases to trimming and J lost 5 bases; unmatched junction nucleotides: 5. In germline, CDR1 is SEHNR, CDR2 FQNEAQ (reference sequence). CDR3 residues: CASSVGTSEETQYF. The CDR3 nucleotides are TGTGCCAGCAGCGTCGGGACTAGCGAGGAGACCCAGTACTTC.

The chain is built from TRBV5-1 and TRBJ2-7; TRBD2 agrees at 11 bases. Per the germline V gene, CDR1 is SGHRS and CDR2 is YFSETQ. Unmatched junction bases numbered 2, after V lost 0 bases and J lost 3 bases. The CDR3 spans 15 residues. The CDR3 DNA reads TGCGCCAGCAGCTTGGCGGGGACTAGCGGCTACGAGCAGTACTTC. Encoded protein: CASSLAGTSGYEQYF.

In its sample, this clone was seen once. This chain joins TRBV7-8 and TRBJ2-2; D unclear. Germline V gene sequence: CDR1 SGHVS, CDR2 FQNEAQ. The V end lost 5 bases, the J end lost 2 bases, and 12 bases lay between the germline ends. The CDR3 totals 15 residues. CDR3 sequence (DNA): TGTGCCAGCAGCGCATTGACTGATAACACCGGGGAGCTGTTTTTT. Amino acids: CASSALTDNTGELFF.

CDR3 sequence (DNA): TGCGCCAGCAGCTTGTGGGAGCGCTCCTACGAGCAGTACTTC. The encoded protein is CASSLWERSYEQYF. This chain joins TRBV5-1 and TRBJ2-7, with D tentatively TRBD2 (5 bases). The CDR3 length is 14 residues. The germline CDR1 and CDR2 sequences are SGHRS and YFSETQ. Deletions cut 1 base from V and 0 bases from J, with 8 bases between.

V and J are TRBV7-9 and TRBJ1-5; 7 nucleotides agree with TRBD1. Per the germline V gene, CDR1 is SEHNR and CDR2 is FQNEAQ (reference sequence). V trimming: 1 base; J trimming: 4 bases; junction bases outside the gene matches: 13. The CDR3 totals 18 residues. DNA of the CDR3: TGTGCCAGCAGCTTAGACCGGGACAGCTACGACCAAAATCAGCCCCAGCATTTT. Residues: CASSLDRDSYDQNQPQHF.

The chain uses TRBV10-2 and TRBJ2-7; D perhaps matches TRBD2 (6 bases). The CDR3 totals 13 residues. The germline CDR1 and CDR2 sequences are WSHSY and SAAADI. The CDR3: CASSENLRGFWRV. CDR3 nucleotide sequence: TGCGCCAGCAGCGAAAACCTACGGGGGTTTTGGCGCGTC.

J is TRBJ2-1 and V is TRBV5-1; 11 bases align to TRBD2. The CDR3 runs 14 residues. V dropped 4 bases and J dropped 9; count of bases not matched to a gene: 6. Germline CDR1 reads SGHRS; CDR2 reads YFSETQ. The chain's CDR3 is CASSTGTSGLEQFF. The DNA of the CDR3 is TGCGCCAGCAGCACCGGGACTAGCGGACTTGAGCAGTTCTTC.

V is TRBV11-2 and J is TRBJ2-5; a possible D gene is TRBD2 (6 bases). CDR1 and CDR2 from the germline V gene are SGHAT and FQNNGV. This CDR3 is built from 16 residues. V lost 5 bases and J 5 bases, leaving 21 bases between the germline ends. The DNA for the CDR3 is TGTGCCAGCAGCCCTCAAAACTGGGCTGGAGGGGAGACCCAGTACTTC. Its translation: CASSPQNWAGGETQYF.

The chain uses TRBV5-1 and TRBJ2-7, with 9 bases fitting TRBD1. Looked up from germline, CDR1 is SGHRS and CDR2 is YFSETQ. Losses at the gene ends were 6 bases for V and 4 bases for J; bases not matched to a gene: 5. This CDR3 spans 13 amino acids. CDR3 sequence reads: CASKDRGSYEQYF. For the CDR3, the DNA is TGCGCCAGCAAGGACAGGGGCTCTTACGAGCAGTACTTC.

The chain is built from TRBV7-9 and TRBJ1-2, with a weak D call TRBD1 (6 bases). CDR3 length: 15 residues. The ends were cut back, 3 bases at V and 5 bases at J, with 16 bases in the middle. Germline V gene sequence: CDR1 SEHNR, CDR2 FQNEAQ (reference sequence). For the CDR3, the DNA is TGTGCCAGCAGCTTCCCGAGATCAGGGGTTTATGGCTACACCTTC. The encoded protein is CASSFPRSGVYGYTF.

The chain uses TRBV28 and TRBJ2-1, with TRBD2 matching 10 bases. This CDR3 is 17 amino acids long. The germline V gene encodes CDR1 MDHEN and CDR2 SYDVKM. After removal of 2 bases from V and 7 bases from J, the junction contained 11 bases not matched to a gene. The CDR3: CASSLRGLAGVGNEQFF. For the CDR3, the DNA is TGTGCCAGCAGTTTAAGGGGTCTAGCGGGAGTTGGAAATGAGCAGTTCTTC.

V and J are TRBV28 and TRBJ2-3; D gene unclear. V gave up 8 bases and J gave up 0 bases, with 12 bases separating them. CDR1 is MDHEN, CDR2 SYDVKM, per germline. The CDR3 is 14 residues long. CDR3 DNA sequence: TGTGCCAGCCAAGTAATCGCGAGCACAGATACGCAGTATTTT. Translated: CASQVIASTDTQYF.

This chain links TRBV5-4 with TRBJ2-7; no reliable D call. V lost 2 bases to trimming and J lost 0 bases, with 9 bases between them. CDR1 is SGHNT and CDR2 is YYREEE in the germline V gene (reference sequence). The CDR3 totals 14 residues. In DNA form, the CDR3 reads TGTGCCAGCAGCTTTTTTGGTAGCTCCTACGAGCAGTACTTC. Its protein is CASSFFGSSYEQYF.

The V and J genes are TRBV5-1 and TRBJ1-1, with no clear D. V dropped 6 bases and J dropped 1 base, with 7 bases sitting between them. The length of the CDR3 is 12 residues. CDR1 is SGHRS and CDR2 is YFSETQ in the germline V gene. CDR3 DNA: TGCGCCAGCACGGCGGGGAACACTGAAGCTTTCTTT. It encodes CASTAGNTEAFF.

This chain links TRBV10-3 with TRBJ2-1, with D maybe TRBD2 (6 bases). CDR3 length: 16 amino acids. V dropped 2 bases and J dropped 4 bases, with 15 bases sitting between them. The V gene's germline CDR1 is ENHRY and CDR2 SYGVKD. In nucleotides, the CDR3 is TGTGCCATCAGTGAGCGAGACTCCAGCGGGTACAATGAGCAGTTCTTC. Translation gives CAISERDSSGYNEQFF.

Comments on this clone: This specimen includes other DNA sequences encoding the same CDR3. The rearrangement links TRBV5-6 to TRBJ1-5, with D possibly matching TRBD1 (5 bases). This CDR3 region has 14 residues. V gave up 4 bases and J gave up 0 bases, with 8 bases separating them. Germline CDR1 SGHDT, CDR2 YYEEEE. CDR3 loop: CASSQGYSNQPQHF. In DNA form, the CDR3 reads TGTGCCAGCAGCCAGGGATATAGCAATCAGCCCCAGCATTTT.

The chain links TRBV9 to TRBJ2-2, with TRBD1 matching over 7 bases. Trimming cost V 0 bases and J 5 bases; bases outside gene matches: 7. Germline lookup yields CDR1 SGDLS and CDR2 YYNGEE. The CDR3 spans 16 residues. The CDR3 here is CASSVETGELTGELFF. Written as DNA, the CDR3 is TGTGCCAGCAGCGTAGAAACAGGGGAATTAACCGGGGAGCTGTTTTTT.

About this clone: One end of the junction is discordant with germline, which a read error may explain. This chain links TRBV19 with TRBJ2-1; a weak D match, TRBD2 (6 bases). Looked up from germline, CDR1 is LNHDA and CDR2 is SQIVND (reference sequence). This CDR3 spans 13 amino acids. CDR3 DNA sequence: TGTGCCAGTAGTATAGGGGCAACTAGCTCTACCCTCTTC. It translates to CASSIGATSSTLF.